This T cell receptor (beta chain) was sequenced during a study of T cells in Graves' hyperthyroidism and ophthalmopathy. This clonotype was detected many times. TCR beta CDR3 regions were amplified from RNA transcripts. TCR CDR3 underwent first-round RT-PCR with the HTBI primer set. TCRdb re-analysed the multiplex PCR reads in MiXCR, keeping a single row per CDR3 protein. The table has 450,000 to 700,000 distinct CDR3 sequences, about 43% seen once; the top ten hold approximately 7.5%. The trim removed 4 bases at V and 2 bases at J, leaving 8 bases unmatched. From germline, CDR1 is SGDLS and CDR2 YYNGEE. The CDR3 contains 15 residues. Patients were aged 18 to 65, had disease duration under 2 months, and had newly diagnosed hyperthyroidism.

The origin of this receptor is a woman between 18 and 29 years old with Graves' hyperthyroidism. The chain links TRBV9 to TRBJ1-2; 7 bases are a match to TRBD1. The sample taken for sequencing was peripheral blood or thyroid tissue (not recorded which). As DNA, the CDR3 is TGTGCCAGCAGCTTGGGACAGTTCGGGAACTATGGCTACACCTTC. Its translation is CASSLGQFGNYGYTF.